There are a few counts of the clone carrying this TCR beta chain. Antigen unknown. Per germline, CDR1 SQVTM and CDR2 ANQGSEA. The V gene lost 8 bases and the J gene lost 4 bases, with 14 bases spanning the gap. The CDR3 has 12 amino acids. This entry comes from a study of identical twins. Overall study findings and caveats: Fewer insertions characterized abundant cord blood beta clonotypes, whereas memory repertoires showed none. It was possible that invariant MAIT and iNKT cells partly confounded the zero-insertion analyses.

A universal primer binding site was introduced by template switching. The final cDNA contained unique molecular identifiers. TCRdb analysed the 5' RACE reads with MiXCR anew, one entry per CDR3 protein. Of 250,000 to 300,000 distinct CDR3 sequences in the sample, about 8.5% are singletons; the top ten hold less than 4%. These same data were also listed under a study on yellow fever vaccine responses in identical twins.

The V call is TRBV29-1, the J call TRBJ1-1, with D perhaps matching TRBD1 (5 bases). Sequences were obtained from CD8+ T cells sorted from blood. The sequence came from a woman under 30 in good health. CDR3 in DNA: TGCAGCCCGTCATCGGGGGGCACTGAAGCTTTCTTT. Residues: CSPSSGGTEAFF.